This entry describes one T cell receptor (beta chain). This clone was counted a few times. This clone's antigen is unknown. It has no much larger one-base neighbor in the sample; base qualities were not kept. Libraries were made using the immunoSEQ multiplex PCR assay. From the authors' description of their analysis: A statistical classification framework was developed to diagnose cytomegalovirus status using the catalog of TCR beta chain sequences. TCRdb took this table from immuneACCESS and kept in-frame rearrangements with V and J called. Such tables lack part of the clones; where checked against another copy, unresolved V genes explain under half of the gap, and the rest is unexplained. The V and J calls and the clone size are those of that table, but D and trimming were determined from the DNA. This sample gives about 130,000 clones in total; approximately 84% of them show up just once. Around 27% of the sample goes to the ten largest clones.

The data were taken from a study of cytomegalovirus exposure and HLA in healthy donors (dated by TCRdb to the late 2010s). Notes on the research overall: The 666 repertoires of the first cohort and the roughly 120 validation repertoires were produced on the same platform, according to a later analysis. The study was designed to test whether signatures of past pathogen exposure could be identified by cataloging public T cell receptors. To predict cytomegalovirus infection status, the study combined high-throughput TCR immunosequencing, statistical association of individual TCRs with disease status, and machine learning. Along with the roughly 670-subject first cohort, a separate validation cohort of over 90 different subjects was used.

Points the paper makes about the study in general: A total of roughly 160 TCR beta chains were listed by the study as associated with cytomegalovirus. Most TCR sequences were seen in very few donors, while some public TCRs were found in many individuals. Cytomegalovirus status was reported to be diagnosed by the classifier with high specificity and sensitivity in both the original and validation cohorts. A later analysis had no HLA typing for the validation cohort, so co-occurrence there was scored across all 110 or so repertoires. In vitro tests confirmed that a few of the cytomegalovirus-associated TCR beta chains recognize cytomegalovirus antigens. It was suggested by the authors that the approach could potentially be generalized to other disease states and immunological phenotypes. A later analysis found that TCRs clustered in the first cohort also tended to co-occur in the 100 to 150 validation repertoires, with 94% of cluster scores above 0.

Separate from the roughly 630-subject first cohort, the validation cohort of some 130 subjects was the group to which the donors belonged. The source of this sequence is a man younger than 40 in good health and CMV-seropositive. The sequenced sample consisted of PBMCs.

The CDR3 in this case is CASSLDRVDYGYTF. The DNA sequence reads TGCGCCAGCAGCTTGGACAGGGTAGACTATGGCTACACCTTC. Recombination connected TRBV5-1 to TRBJ1-2; a weak D assignment points to TRBD1 (6 bases agree). The junction shows trimming of 0 bases on V and 3 bases on J, plus 9 bases between the germline ends. From cysteine to phenylalanine, the CDR3 is 14 amino acids long. Left in the record is the CDR3 DNA by itself, 42 bases read in frame from the first base. Taken from the germline V gene, the CDR1 and CDR2 loops are SGHRS and YFSETQ.